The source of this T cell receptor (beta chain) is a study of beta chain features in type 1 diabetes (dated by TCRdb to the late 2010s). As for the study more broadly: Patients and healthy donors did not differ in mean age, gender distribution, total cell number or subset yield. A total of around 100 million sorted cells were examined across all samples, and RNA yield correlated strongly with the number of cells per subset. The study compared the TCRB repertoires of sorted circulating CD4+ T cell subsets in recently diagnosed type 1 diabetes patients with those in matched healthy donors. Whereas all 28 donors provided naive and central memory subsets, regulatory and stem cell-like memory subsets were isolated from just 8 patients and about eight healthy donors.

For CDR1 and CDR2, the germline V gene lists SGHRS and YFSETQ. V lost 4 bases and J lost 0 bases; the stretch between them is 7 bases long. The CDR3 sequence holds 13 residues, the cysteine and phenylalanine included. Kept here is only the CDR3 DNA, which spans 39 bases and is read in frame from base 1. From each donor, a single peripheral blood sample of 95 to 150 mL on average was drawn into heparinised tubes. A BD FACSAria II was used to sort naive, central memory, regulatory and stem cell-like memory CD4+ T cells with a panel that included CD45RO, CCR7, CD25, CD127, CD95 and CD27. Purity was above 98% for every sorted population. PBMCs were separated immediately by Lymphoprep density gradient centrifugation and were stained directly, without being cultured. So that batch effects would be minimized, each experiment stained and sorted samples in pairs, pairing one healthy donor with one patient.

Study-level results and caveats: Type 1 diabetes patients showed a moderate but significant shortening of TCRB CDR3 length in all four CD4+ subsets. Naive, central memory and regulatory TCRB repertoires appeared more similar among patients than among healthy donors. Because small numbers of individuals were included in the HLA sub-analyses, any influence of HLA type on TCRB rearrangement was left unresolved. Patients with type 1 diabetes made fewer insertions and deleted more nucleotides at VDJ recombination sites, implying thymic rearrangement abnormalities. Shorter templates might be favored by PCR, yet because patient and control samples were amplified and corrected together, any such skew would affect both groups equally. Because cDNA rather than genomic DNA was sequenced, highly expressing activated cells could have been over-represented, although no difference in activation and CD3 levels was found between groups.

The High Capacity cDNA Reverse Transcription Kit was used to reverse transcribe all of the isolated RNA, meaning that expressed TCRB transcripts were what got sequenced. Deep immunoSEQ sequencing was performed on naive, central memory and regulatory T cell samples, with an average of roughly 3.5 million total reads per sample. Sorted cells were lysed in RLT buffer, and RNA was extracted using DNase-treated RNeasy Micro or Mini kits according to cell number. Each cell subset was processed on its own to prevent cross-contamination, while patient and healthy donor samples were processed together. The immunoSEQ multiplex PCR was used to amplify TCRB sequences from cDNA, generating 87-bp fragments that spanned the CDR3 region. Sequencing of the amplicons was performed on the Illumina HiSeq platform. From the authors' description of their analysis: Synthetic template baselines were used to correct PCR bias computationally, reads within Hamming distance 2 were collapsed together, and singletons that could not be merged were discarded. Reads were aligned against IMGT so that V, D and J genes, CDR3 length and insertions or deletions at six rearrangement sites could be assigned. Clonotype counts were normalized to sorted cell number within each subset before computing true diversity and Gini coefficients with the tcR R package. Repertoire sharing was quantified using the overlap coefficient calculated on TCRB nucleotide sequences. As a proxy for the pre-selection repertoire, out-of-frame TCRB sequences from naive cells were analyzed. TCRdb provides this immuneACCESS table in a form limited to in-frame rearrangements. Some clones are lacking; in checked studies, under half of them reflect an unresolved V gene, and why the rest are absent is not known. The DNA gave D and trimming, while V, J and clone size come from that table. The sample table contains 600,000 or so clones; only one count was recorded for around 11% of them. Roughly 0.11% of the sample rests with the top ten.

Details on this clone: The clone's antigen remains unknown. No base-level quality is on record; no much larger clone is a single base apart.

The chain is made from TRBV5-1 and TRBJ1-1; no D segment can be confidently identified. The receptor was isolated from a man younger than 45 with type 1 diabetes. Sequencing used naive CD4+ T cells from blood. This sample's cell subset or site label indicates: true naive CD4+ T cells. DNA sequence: TGCGCCAGCAGCGAGATTATGAACACTGAAGCTTTCTTT. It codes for CASSEIMNTEAFF.